The 9 T cell receptor beta chains presented below share a single source sample, sequenced in a study of response to subunit inactivated influenza vaccine (dated by TCRdb to between 2018 and 2020). The method behind the library was RT-PCR. Sequencing relied on an Illumina HiSeq 2500. Using fastp at Q25 and MiXCR, TCRdb reprocessed the public reads and kept productive beta chains. Each CDR3 protein gets just one entry, which takes the most common genes and DNA from the rows behind it. This sample lists about 650,000 distinct CDR3 sequences; roughly 14% were detected once. Approximately 10% of the sample comes from the top ten. Sequenced material: PBMCs from blood, taken 11 to 12 days after vaccination. The receptors originated from a man aged 50 or older who received an inactivated influenza vaccine. Donor details come from another sample of the same person, matched by shared clones.

This clonotype occurred a few times. The V and J genes are TRBV20-1 and TRBJ1-2; possible D gene TRBD1, 6 bases. Germline CDR1 is DFQATT and CDR2 is SNEGSKA (reference sequence). The V end lost 6 bases, the J end lost 2 bases, and 10 bases lay between the germline ends. The CDR3 sequence is 12 residues long. CDR3 coding DNA: TGCAGTGCAGATCAGGGGAACTATGGCTACACCTTC. It encodes CSADQGNYGYTF.

This clonotype was counted at least ten times. The chain is built from TRBV29-1 and TRBJ2-1, with D perhaps TRBD1 (6 bases). Germline CDR1 reads SQVTM; CDR2 reads ANQGSEA. The CDR3 is made up of 16 amino acids. V was shortened by 0 bases and J by 5 bases, with 17 bases between the two germline ends. CDR3: CSVEDFELGADNEQFF. The CDR3, as DNA: TGCAGCGTTGAAGATTTTGAATTGGGGGCTGACAATGAGCAGTTCTTC.

The rearrangement joins TRBV20-1 to TRBJ1-1; the match to TRBD1 covers 7 bases. The CDR3 contains 13 residues. Germline values: CDR1 DFQATT, CDR2 SNEGSKA (reference sequence). J was trimmed by 1 base and V by 5 bases; bases with no gene match: 4. CDR3 sequence reads: CSAVGTANTEAFF. The CDR3 DNA is TGCAGTGCTGTCGGGACAGCGAACACTGAAGCTTTCTTT.

This clonotype has ten or more counts. The rearrangement joins TRBV5-1 to TRBJ2-3, with 8 bases identical to TRBD2. The trim removed 0 bases at V and 4 bases at J, leaving 7 bases unmatched. CDR3 length: 16 amino acids. CDR1 is SGHRS, CDR2 YFSETQ, per germline. The DNA for the CDR3 is TGCGCCAGCAGCTTGGCTGAGAGCGGGAGACCAGATACGCAGTATTTT. This gives the protein CASSLAESGRPDTQYF.

The V call is TRBV12-3 or TRBV12-4, the J call TRBJ1-2; possible D gene TRBD1, 6 bases. V was clipped by 5 bases and J by 4 bases, with 14 bases between them. The CDR3 totals 14 residues. DNA for the CDR3: TGTGCCAGCAGTAAGTTACAGGGAGGCTATGGCTACACCTTC. This sequence encodes CASSKLQGGYGYTF.

This chain links TRBV6-2 or TRBV6-3 with TRBJ1-5, with D hard to call. The CDR3 length is 14 residues. Trimming removed 0 bases at V and 9 bases at J, with 12 bases between. Germline V lookup: CDR1 MNHEY, CDR2 SVGEGT. The CDR3 region is CASSYSGGPVPQHF. The CDR3, as DNA: TGTGCCAGCAGTTACTCTGGCGGCCCGGTGCCCCAGCATTTT.

The DNA for the CDR3 is TGTGCCAGCAGCTTTCACAGCGAGGGAGGCACTGAAGCTTTCTTT. Protein: CASSFHSEGGTEAFF. The rearrangement joins TRBV7-2 to TRBJ1-1, with D uncertain. Germline-derived CDR1 and CDR2 are SGHTA and FQGNSA. This CDR3 comprises 15 residues. V was trimmed by 3 bases and J by 4 bases, leaving 15 bases between them.

The CDR3 nucleotides read TGTGCCAGCAGCCAAGTTGATGGACAGGGGAGCTCCTACAATGAGCAGTTCTTC. Translating gives CASSQVDGQGSSYNEQFF. The chain has TRBV3-1 and TRBJ2-1; 9 positions match TRBD1. The V and J ends lost 1 base and 0 bases, in that order; junction bases with no gene match: 7. CDR1 and CDR2 from the germline V gene are LGHDT and YNNKEL (reference sequence). This CDR3 region has 18 residues.

This clonotype was seen ten or more times. The chain joins TRBV4-2 to TRBJ2-1, with D perhaps matching TRBD1 or TRBD2 (5 bases each). Germline CDR1 and CDR2: LGHNA and YNFKEQ. The CDR3 extends over 16 amino acids. Between the trimmed V and J ends, which lost 1 base and 0 bases, there was a span of 10 bases. This CDR3 reads CASSQAWGSSYNEQFF. The CDR3 DNA reads as TGTGCCAGCAGCCAAGCATGGGGGAGCTCCTACAATGAGCAGTTCTTC.